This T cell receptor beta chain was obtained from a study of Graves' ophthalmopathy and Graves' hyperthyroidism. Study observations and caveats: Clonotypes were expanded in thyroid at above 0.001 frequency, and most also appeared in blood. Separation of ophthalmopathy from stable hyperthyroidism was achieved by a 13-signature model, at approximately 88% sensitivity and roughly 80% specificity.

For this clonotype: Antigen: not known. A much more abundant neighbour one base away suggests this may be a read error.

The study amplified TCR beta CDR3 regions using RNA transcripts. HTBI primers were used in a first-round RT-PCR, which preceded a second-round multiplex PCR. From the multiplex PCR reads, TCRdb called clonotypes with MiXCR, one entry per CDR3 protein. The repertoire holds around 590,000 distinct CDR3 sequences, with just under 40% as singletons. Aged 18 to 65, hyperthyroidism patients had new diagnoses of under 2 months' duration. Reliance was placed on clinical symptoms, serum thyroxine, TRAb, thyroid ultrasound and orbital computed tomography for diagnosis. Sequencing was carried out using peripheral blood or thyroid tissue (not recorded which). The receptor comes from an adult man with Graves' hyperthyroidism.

Written as DNA, the CDR3 is TGTGCCAGCAGCTCCCTGCGGCCACTCAATCAGCCCCAGCATTTT. It is translated as CASSSLRPLNQPQHF. The rearrangement uses TRBV12-3 or TRBV12-4 and TRBJ1-5; no definite D call. V lost 6 bases to trimming and J lost 3 bases, with 15 bases between them. CDR3 length equals 15 residues.